This is a list of T cell receptor beta chains from one sample in a study of shared clonotypes between healthy human individuals. TCRdb keeps only in-frame clones here, not all; method: immunoSEQ multiplex PCR. Of over 2 million clones listed, 90% to 95% are singletons. Sequencing was performed on naive CD4+ T cells sorted from blood. These receptors were obtained from a man aged 18 to 35 in good health. Each CDR3 is given with its conserved first and last residue. The D gene is left open where the match is weak. Clone size is stated in some rows and not others, as once, few, many or a class when expanded.

J | V | D | size | CDR3 | DNA
TRBJ2-7 | TRBV2 | TRBD2 | . | CASSGPGIAGAREQYF | TGTGCCAGCAGTGGCCCCGGAATAGCGGGGGCTAGAGAGCAGTACTTC
TRBJ1-5 | TRBV10-1 | . | . | CASSELHRDKNQPQHF | TGCGCCAGCAGTGAGTTGCACCGGGACAAAAATCAGCCCCAGCATTTT
TRBJ1-2 | TRBV7-9 | . | . | CASSPPGGPRGYTF | TGTGCCAGCAGCCCCCCGGGCGGCCCCAGGGGCTACACCTTC
TRBJ2-1 | TRBV2 | TRBD2 | . | CASSSSGTSYNEQFF | TGTGCCAGCAGTTCTAGCGGGACGTCCTACAATGAGCAGTTCTTC
TRBJ2-7 | TRBV5-1 | TRBD1 | . | CASSVTGGARVVQYF | TGCGCCAGCAGCGTCACAGGGGGCGCGAGGGTCGTGCAGTACTTC
TRBJ2-3 | TRBV11-2 | TRBD2 | . | CASSPRFGGDTQYF | TGTGCCAGCAGCCCCAGGTTCGGGGGGGATACGCAGTATTTT
TRBJ1-3 | TRBV4-1 | . | . | CASSQEGHSFSGNTIYF | TGCGCCAGCAGCCAAGAGGGGCACAGCTTCTCTGGAAACACCATATATTTT
TRBJ2-5 | TRBV5-4 | . | . | CASSLLMGARRETQYF | TGTGCCAGCAGCTTGTTAATGGGGGCTCGGAGAGAGACCCAGTACTTC
TRBJ2-7 | TRBV18 | . | . | CASSPPSTGYEQYF | TGTGCCAGCTCACCTCCCAGCACGGGCTACGAGCAGTACTTC
TRBJ1-2 | TRBV5-1 | TRBD1 | . | CASSLTGGLANYGYTF | TGCGCCAGCAGCTTGACAGGGGGGCTGGCTAACTATGGCTACACCTTC
TRBJ2-1 | TRBV4-1 | TRBD2 | . | CASSQGLAGGLYEQFF | TGCGCCAGCAGCCAGGGACTAGCGGGGGGGCTCTATGAGCAGTTCTTC
TRBJ2-5 | TRBV2 | TRBD1 | . | CATTQDRGTQETQYF | TGTGCCACTACACAGGACAGGGGTACCCAAGAGACCCAGTACTTC
TRBJ2-5 | TRBV4-3 | . | . | CASSQGGTETQYF | TGCGCCAGCAGCCAAGGAGGGACAGAGACCCAGTACTTC
TRBJ1-6 | TRBV10-1 | TRBD1 | . | CASSPGQNSPLHF | TGCGCCAGCAGTCCGGGACAGAATTCACCCCTCCACTTT
TRBJ2-5 | TRBV6-5 | . | . | CASKGDYLQETQYF | TGTGCCAGCAAGGGTGACTACCTCCAAGAGACCCAGTACTTC
TRBJ2-7 | TRBV11-2 | TRBD1 | . | CASSLVGTGGAPIYEQYF | TGTGCCAGCAGCTTAGTTGGGACAGGGGGTGCCCCAATCTACGAGCAGTACTTC
TRBJ2-7 | TRBV6-6 | TRBD2 | . | CASSYSGGFSYEQYF | TGTGCCAGCAGTTACTCGGGAGGGTTCTCCTACGAGCAGTACTTC
TRBJ1-2 | TRBV7-2 | . | . | CASSLRQGRHGYTF | TGTGCCAGCAGCTTGCGGCAGGGGCGCCATGGCTACACCTTC
TRBJ1-5 | TRBV7-9 | . | . | CASSLAGLGNQPQHF | TGTGCCAGCAGCTTAGCGGGGTTAGGCAATCAGCCCCAGCATTTT
TRBJ2-1 | TRBV30 | TRBD2 | . | CAWSATSGPGAFF | TGTGCCTGGAGTGCGACTAGCGGTCCCGGGGCGTTCTTC
TRBJ1-4 | TRBV5-6 | . | . | CASSPGPGETNEKLFF | TGTGCCAGCAGCCCAGGCCCAGGGGAAACTAATGAAAAACTGTTTTTT
TRBJ1-2 | TRBV4-1 | . | . | CASSQETGTNYGYTF | TGCGCCAGCAGCCAAGAAACAGGGACGAACTATGGCTACACCTTC
TRBJ2-7 | TRBV4-3 | . | . | CASSQDGTPIYEQYF | TGCGCCAGCAGCCAAGATGGGACTCCAATCTACGAGCAGTACTTC
TRBJ1-2 | TRBV19 | . | . | CASLGETSTTNYYGYTF | TGTGCCAGTTTGGGCGAAACAAGTACAACCAACTATTATGGCTACACCTTC
TRBJ2-1 | TRBV10-3 | . | once | CAIAGVGNEQFF | TGTGCCATCGCGGGCGTAGGCAATGAGCAGTTCTTC
TRBJ2-7 | TRBV11-2 | . | . | CASSTILSGTGFYEQYF | TGTGCCAGCAGCACCATACTTAGCGGGACAGGCTTCTACGAGCAGTACTTC
TRBJ1-3 | TRBV19 | . | few | CASSRNTIYF | TGTGCCAGCAGCAGAAACACCATATATTTT
TRBJ1-6 | TRBV11-2 | . | . | CASSLRKGDNSPLHF | TGTGCCAGCAGCTTACGTAAGGGGGATAATTCACCCCTCCACTTT
TRBJ2-7 | TRBV4-1 | TRBD2 | . | CASGPGLARRSSYEQYF | TGCGCCAGCGGACCGGGACTAGCGCGTAGGAGCTCCTACGAGCAGTACTTC
TRBJ2-7 | TRBV4-1 | TRBD2 | . | CASSQEYLAGNVEQYF | TGCGCCAGCAGCCAAGAATATCTAGCGGGAAACGTCGAGCAGTACTTC
TRBJ1-5 | TRBV11-2 | . | . | CASSYLGGAGQPQHF | TGTGCCAGCAGCTACCTCGGGGGCGCGGGCCAGCCCCAGCATTTT
TRBJ2-5 | TRBV27 | . | . | CASSLLSGKYQETQYF | TGTGCCAGCAGTCTTTTAAGCGGAAAGTACCAAGAGACCCAGTACTTC
TRBJ2-3 | TRBV18 | TRBD1 | . | CASSPMGQTSTDTQYF | TGTGCCAGCTCACCTATGGGACAGACTAGCACAGATACGCAGTATTTT
TRBJ1-2 | TRBV4-1 | TRBD1 | . | CASSQVQGAGYTF | TGCGCCAGCAGCCAGGTTCAGGGGGCAGGCTACACCTTC